This TCR beta chain was captured in a study of beta chain features in type 1 diabetes. Study-level findings and limits: When Type 1 diabetes patients were examined, their TCRB CDR3s proved moderately but significantly shorter in all four CD4+ subsets.

Central memory, naive, regulatory and stem cell-like memory CD4+ cells were sorted by CD45RO/CCR7/CD25/CD127/CD95/CD27. This clone was seen only a few times. The target antigen is unknown. Germline CDR1 reads SQVTM; CDR2 reads ANQGSEA. V was shortened by 2 bases and J by 6 bases, with 12 bases between the two germline ends. This CDR3 has 13 amino acids. The entirety of the isolated RNA underwent reverse transcription, so expressed TCRB transcripts were sequenced. The table came from immunoSEQ multiplex PCR; TCRdb's copy has only in-frame clones and leaves some out. The sample lists around 600,000 clones, 9.5% to 15% occurring once.

The TCR was taken from a man aged 25-45 years with type 1 diabetes. This rearrangement joins TRBV29-1 to TRBJ2-3; TRBD1 might be the D (6 bases). The sequencing sample was made of naive CD4+ T cells from blood. The CDR3 bases are TGCAGCGTTGAAAACCCAGGGGAGGATACGCAGTATTTT. Its protein is CSVENPGEDTQYF.